Ten or more counts support the clone carrying this T cell receptor (beta chain). The antigen is not known. TCRdb re-analysed the 5' RACE reads in MiXCR, keeping a single row per CDR3 protein. Of approximately 250,000 distinct CDR3 sequences in the sample, 3.6% were seen once. The CDR3 sequence is 15 residues long. Germline V lookup: CDR1 LGHNA, CDR2 YNFKEQ. With 2 bases clipped from V and 10 bases from J, the junction kept 7 bases outside the gene matches. The entry originates in a study of T cells after yellow fever vaccination. Notes on the study in general: A large majority of primary-vaccination clones showed up again after the booster (96% CD4, around 90% CD8).

This sequence joins TRBV4-2 and TRBJ1-4; TRBD1 matches at 10 bases. This material consisted of PBMCs, taken 15 days after the yellow fever booster vaccination. The receptor comes from a man younger than 35 who received the YFV17D yellow fever vaccine. The CDR3 DNA sequence: TGTGCCAGCAGCCAATGGGACAGGGGCCCTTCAAAACTGTTTTTT. Translated: CASSQWDRGPSKLFF.